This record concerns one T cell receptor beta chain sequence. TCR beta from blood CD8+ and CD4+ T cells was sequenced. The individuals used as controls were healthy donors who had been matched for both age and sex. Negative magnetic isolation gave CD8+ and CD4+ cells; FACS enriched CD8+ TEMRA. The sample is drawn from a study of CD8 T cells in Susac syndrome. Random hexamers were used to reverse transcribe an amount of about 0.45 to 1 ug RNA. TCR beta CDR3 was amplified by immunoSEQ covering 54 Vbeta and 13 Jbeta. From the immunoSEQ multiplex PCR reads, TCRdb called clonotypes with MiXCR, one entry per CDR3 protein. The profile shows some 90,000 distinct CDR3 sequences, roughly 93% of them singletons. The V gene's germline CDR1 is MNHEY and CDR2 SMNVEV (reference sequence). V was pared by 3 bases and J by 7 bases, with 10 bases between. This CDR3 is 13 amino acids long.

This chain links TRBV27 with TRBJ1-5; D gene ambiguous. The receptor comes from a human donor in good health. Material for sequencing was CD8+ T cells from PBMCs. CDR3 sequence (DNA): TGTGCCAGCAGTTTGGGCCTAGGACAGCCCCAGCATTTT. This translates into CASSLGLGQPQHF.